This T cell receptor beta chain was profiled in a study of cytotoxic CD8 clonotypes in ibrutinib-treated CLL. About the study: Partial response was seen in roughly 24 patients and complete response in 2; after median roughly 66 months, about 14 stayed remitted, around twelve progressed. Overall study findings and caveats: A difference in sampling times existed between sustained-remission and progressing patients. An increase in clonality occurred at ibrutinib response, followed by a return toward baseline at progression.

CDR1 is MNHNY and CDR2 is SVGAGI in the germline V gene (reference sequence). The CDR3 contains 14 residues. Losses at the gene ends were 5 bases for V and 6 bases for J; bases not matched to a gene: 7. This clone has just a few counts. What it binds is unknown. Generated by immunoSEQ multiplex PCR, the TCRdb table keeps only in-frame clones and is missing some. The sample lists tens of thousands of clones, around 80% seen once, with more than 7% in the top ten. The chain couples TRBV6-6 to TRBJ1-1; TRBD1 matches at 9 bases. The sequencing here drew on PBMCs, taken before ibrutinib treatment. The receptor was derived from a human donor with chronic lymphocytic leukemia. The CDR3 DNA reads as TGTGCCAGCAGTCGGACAGGGGATAACCCTGAAGCTTTCTTT. Amino acids: CASSRTGDNPEAFF.